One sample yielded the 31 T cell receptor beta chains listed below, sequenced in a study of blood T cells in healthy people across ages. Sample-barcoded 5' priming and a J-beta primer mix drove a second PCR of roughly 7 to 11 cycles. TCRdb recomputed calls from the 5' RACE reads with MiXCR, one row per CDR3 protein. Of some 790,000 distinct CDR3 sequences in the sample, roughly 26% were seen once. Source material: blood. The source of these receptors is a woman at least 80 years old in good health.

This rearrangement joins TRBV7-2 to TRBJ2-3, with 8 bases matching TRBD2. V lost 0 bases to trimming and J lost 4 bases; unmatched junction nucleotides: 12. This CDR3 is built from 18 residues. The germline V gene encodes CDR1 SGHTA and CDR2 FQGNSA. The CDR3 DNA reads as TGTGCCAGCAGCTTAGCCGCCCGACTAGCGAGTTTCGCAGATACGCAGTATTTT. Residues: CASSLAARLASFADTQYF.

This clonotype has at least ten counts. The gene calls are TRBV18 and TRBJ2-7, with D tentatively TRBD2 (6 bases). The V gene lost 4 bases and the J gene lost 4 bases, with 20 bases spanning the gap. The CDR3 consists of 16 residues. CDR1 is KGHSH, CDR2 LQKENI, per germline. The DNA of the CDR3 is TGTGCCAGCTCACGCGACCGGGACTGGAATACTTACGAGCAGTACTTC. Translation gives CASSRDRDWNTYEQYF.

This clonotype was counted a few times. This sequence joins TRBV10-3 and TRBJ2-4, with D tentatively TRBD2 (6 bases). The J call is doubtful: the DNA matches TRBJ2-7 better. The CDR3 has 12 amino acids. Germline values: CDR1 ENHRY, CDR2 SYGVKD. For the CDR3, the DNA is TGTGCCATCACAGGGACTGGGAACGAGCAGTACTTC. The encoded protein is CAITGTGNEQYF.

CDR3 sequence reads: CASSLVGGGRTSTDTQYF. As DNA, the CDR3 is TGCGCCAGCAGCTTGGTTGGCGGGGGGCGGACTAGCACAGATACGCAGTATTTT. The chain couples TRBV5-1 to TRBJ2-3; 8 bases fit TRBD2. V lost 0 bases and J lost 0; bases outside the gene matches: 9. CDR3 length equals 18 residues. Germline lookup yields CDR1 SGHRS and CDR2 YFSETQ.

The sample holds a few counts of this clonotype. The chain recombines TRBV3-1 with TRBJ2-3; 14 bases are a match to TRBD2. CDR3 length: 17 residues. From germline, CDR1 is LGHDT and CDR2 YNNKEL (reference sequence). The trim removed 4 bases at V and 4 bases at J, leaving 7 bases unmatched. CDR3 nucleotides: TGTGCCAGCAGCCCAACTCGGACTAGCGGGGGGTCAGATACGCAGTATTTT. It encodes CASSPTRTSGGSDTQYF.

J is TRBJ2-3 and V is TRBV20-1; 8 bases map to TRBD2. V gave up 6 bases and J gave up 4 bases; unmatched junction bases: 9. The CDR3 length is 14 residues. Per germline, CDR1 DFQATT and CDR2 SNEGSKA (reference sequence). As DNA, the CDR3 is TGCAGTGCATCGGATAGCGGGGCCGCAGATACGCAGTATTTT. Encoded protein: CSASDSGAADTQYF.

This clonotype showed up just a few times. The CDR3 reads CASSQLRGGTRNEQFF. The CDR3, as DNA: TGTGCCAGCAGCCAACTACGGGGGGGTACGAGAAATGAGCAGTTCTTC. This chain connects TRBV3-1 to TRBJ2-1, with 8 bases lining up with TRBD2. Trimming removed 2 bases from V and 7 bases from J; junction bases left unmatched: 10. The CDR3 has 16 amino acids. Germline V gene lookup returns CDR1 LGHDT and CDR2 YNNKEL (reference sequence).

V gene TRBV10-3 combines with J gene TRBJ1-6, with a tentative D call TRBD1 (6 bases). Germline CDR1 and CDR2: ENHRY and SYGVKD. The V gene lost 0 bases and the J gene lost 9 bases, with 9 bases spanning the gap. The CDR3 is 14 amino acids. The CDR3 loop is CAISESAGVSPLHF. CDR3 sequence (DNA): TGTGCCATCAGTGAGTCGGCAGGGGTTTCACCCCTCCACTTT.

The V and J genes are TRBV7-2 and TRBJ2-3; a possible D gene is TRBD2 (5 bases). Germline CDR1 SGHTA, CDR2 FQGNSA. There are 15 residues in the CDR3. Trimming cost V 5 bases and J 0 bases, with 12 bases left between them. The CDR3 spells CASSPDYLSTDTQYF. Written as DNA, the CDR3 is TGTGCCAGCAGCCCCGACTACCTCAGCACAGATACGCAGTATTTT.

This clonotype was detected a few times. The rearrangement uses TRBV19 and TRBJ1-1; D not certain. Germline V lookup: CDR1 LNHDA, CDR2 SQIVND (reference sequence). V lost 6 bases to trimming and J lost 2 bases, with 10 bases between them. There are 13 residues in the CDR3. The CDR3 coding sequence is TGTGCCAGTAGATTTGGAGTAAACACTGAAGCTTTCTTT. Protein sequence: CASRFGVNTEAFF.

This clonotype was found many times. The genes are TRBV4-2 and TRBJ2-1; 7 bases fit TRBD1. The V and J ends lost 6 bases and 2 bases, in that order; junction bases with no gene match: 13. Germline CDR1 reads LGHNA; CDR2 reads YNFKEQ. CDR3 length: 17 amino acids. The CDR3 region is CASSSNPSGGPYNEQFF. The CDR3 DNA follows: TGTGCCAGCAGTTCCAACCCCTCAGGGGGTCCCTACAATGAGCAGTTCTTC.

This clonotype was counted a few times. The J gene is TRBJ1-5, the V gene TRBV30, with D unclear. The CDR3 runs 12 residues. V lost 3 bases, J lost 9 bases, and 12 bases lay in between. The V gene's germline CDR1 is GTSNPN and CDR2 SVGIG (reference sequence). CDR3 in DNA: TGTGCCTGGAGCTGGCCGGGAGGGCCCCAGCATTTT. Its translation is CAWSWPGGPQHF.

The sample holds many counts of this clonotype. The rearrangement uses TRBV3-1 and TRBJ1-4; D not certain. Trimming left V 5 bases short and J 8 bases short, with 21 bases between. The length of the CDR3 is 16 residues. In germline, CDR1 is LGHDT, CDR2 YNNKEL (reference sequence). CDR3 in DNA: TGTGCCAGCAGCGTGACACCGCCCTCCGTCGGGGAAAAACTGTTTTTT. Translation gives CASSVTPPSVGEKLFF.

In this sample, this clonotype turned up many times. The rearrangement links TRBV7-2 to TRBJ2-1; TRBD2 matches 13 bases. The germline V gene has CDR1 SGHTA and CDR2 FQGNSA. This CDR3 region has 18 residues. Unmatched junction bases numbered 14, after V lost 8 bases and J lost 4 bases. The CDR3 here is CASAGTSGAAVGYNEQFF. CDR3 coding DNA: TGTGCCAGCGCCGGGACTAGCGGGGCAGCGGTAGGGTACAATGAGCAGTTCTTC.

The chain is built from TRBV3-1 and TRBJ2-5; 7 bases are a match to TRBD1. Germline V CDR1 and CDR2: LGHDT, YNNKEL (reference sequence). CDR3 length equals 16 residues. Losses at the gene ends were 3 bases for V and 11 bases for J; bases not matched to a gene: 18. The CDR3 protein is CASSQGDRGIYNEQYF. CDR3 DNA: TGTGCCAGCAGCCAGGGGGACAGAGGAATTTACAATGAGCAGTACTTC.

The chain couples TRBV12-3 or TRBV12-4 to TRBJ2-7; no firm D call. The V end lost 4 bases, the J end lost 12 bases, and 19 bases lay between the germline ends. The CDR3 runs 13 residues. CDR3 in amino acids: CASSSLLWGSLYF. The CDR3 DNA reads TGTGCCAGCAGTTCCCTCCTTTGGGGTAGTCTGTACTTC.

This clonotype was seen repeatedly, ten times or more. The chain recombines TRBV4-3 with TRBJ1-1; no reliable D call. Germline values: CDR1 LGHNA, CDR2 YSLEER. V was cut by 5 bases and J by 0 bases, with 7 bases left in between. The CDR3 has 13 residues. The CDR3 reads CASSVTMNTEAFF. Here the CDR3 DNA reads TGCGCCAGCAGCGTGACAATGAACACTGAAGCTTTCTTT.

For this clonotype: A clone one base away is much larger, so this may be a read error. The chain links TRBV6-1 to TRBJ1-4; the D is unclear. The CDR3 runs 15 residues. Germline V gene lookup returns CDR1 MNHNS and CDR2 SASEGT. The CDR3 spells CASSEDGLFNEKRFF. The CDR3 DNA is TGTGCCAGCAGTGAAGACGGCCTTTTTAATGAAAAACGGTTTTTT.

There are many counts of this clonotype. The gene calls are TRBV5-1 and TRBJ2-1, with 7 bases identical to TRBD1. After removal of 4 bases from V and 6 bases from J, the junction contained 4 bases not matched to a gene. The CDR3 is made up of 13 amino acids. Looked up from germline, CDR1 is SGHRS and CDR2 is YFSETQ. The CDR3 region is CASSTGQSNEQFF. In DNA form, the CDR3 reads TGCGCCAGCAGCACGGGACAGAGCAATGAGCAGTTCTTC.

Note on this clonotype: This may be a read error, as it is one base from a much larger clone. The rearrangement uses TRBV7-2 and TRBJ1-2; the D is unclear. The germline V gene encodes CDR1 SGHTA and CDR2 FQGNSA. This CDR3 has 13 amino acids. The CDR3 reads CASSLATQYGHTF. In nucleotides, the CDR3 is TGTGCCAGCAGCTTAGCGACCCAGTATGGCCACACCTTC.

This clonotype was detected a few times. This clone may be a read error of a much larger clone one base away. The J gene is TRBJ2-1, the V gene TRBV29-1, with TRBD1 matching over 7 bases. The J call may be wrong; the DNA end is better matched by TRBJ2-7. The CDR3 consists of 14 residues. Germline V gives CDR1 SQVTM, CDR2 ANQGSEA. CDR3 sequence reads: CSAGQVSSYNEQYF. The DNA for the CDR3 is TGCAGCGCCGGACAGGTGAGCTCCTACAATGAGCAGTACTTC.

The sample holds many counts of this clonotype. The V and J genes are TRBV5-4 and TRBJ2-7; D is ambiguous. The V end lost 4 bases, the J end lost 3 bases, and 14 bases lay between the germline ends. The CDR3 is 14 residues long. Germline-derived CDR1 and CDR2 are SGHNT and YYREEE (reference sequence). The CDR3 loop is CASSKPGLRYEQYF. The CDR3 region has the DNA TGTGCCAGCAGCAAGCCGGGCCTACGCTACGAGCAGTACTTC.

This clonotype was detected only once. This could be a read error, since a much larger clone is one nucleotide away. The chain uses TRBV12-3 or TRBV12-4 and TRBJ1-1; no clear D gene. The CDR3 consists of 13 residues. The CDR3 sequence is CANSYAMNTEAFF. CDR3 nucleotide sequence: TGTGCCAACAGTTACGCTATGAACACTGAAGCTTTCTTT.

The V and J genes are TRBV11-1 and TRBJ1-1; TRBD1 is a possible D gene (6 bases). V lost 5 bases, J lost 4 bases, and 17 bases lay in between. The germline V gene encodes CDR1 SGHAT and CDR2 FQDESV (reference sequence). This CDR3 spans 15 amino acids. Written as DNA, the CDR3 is TGTGCCAGCAGCCCATTACAGGGTTTCATCACTGAAGCTTTCTTT. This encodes CASSPLQGFITEAFF. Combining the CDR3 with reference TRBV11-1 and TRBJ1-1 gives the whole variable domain EAEVAQSPRYKITEKSQAVAFWCDPISGHATLYWYRQILGQGPELLVQFQDESVVDDSQLPKDRFSAERLKGVDSTLKIQPAELGDSAMYLCASSPLQGFITEAFFGQGTRLTVV.

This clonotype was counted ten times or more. The CDR3: CATSGLPGQGVSDTQYF. The CDR3 region has the DNA TGTGCCACCAGTGGTTTACCGGGACAGGGTGTTTCGGATACGCAGTATTTT. V is TRBV24-1 and J is TRBJ2-3, with TRBD1 identical over 9 bases. Germline-derived CDR1 and CDR2 are KGHDR and SFDVKD. V lost 5 bases to trimming and J lost 6 bases; unmatched junction nucleotides: 14. This CDR3 comprises 17 residues.

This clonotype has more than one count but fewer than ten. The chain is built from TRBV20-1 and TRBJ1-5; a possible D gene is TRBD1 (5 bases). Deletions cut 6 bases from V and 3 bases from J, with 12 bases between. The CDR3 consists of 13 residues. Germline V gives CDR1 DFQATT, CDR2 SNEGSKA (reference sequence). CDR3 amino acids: CSARGAANQPQHF. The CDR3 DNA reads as TGCAGTGCCCGCGGGGCCGCCAATCAGCCCCAGCATTTT.

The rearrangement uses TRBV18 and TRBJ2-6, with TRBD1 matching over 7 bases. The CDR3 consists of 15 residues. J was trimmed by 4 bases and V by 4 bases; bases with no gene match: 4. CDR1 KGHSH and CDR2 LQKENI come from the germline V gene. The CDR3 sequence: CASSRTGVGANVLTF. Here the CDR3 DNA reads TGTGCCAGCTCACGAACAGGGGTAGGGGCCAACGTCCTGACTTTC.

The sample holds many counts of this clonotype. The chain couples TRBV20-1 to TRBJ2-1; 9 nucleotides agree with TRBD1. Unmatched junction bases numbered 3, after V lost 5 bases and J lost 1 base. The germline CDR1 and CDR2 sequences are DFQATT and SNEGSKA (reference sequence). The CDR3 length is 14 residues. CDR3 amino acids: CSAFGQGSYNEQFF. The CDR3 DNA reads TGCAGTGCTTTTGGACAGGGGTCCTACAATGAGCAGTTCTTC.

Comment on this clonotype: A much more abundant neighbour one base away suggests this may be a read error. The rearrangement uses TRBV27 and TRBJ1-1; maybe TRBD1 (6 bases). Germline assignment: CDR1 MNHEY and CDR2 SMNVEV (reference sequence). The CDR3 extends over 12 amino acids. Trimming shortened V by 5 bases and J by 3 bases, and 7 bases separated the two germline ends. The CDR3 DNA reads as TGTGCCAGCAGTACAGGGCACACTGAAGCTTTCTTT. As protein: CASSTGHTEAFF.

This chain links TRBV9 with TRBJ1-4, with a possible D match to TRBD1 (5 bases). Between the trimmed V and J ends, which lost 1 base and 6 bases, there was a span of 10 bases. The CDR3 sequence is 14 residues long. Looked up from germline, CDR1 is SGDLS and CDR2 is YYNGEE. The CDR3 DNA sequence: TGTGCCAGCAGCGTAAGGGGAGGCGATGAAAAACTGTTTTTT. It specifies CASSVRGGDEKLFF. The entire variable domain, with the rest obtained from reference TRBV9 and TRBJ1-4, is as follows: DSGVTQTPKHLITATGQRVTLRCSPRSGDLSVYWYQQSLDQGLQFLIQYYNGEERAKGNILERFSAQQFPDLHSELNLSSLELGDSALYFCASSVRGGDEKLFFGSGTQLSVL.

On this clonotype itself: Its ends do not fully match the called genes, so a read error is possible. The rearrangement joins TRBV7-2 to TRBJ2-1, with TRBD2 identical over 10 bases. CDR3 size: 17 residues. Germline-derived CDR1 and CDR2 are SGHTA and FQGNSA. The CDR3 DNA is TGTGTCAGCAGCTTAGCGGGAGGCGGGGGGACAAACAATGAGCAGTTCTTC. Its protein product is CVSSLAGGGGTNNEQFF.